This T cell receptor beta chain was recovered during a study of blood T cell repertoires in COVID-19. Whole-study context: The origin of the acute and convalescent COVID-19 samples was the United States, Italy and Spain.

Original data processing: Reference gene primer amplification gave nucleated cell count estimates. The table came from immunoSEQ multiplex PCR; TCRdb's copy has only in-frame clones and leaves some out. V and J calls and clone size are copied from that table; D and trimming were computed from the DNA. The repertoire has around 250,000 clones, about 91% of them found once; the top ten carry 2.5% to 3%. Clinical history reported by participants formed the basis on which cohorts were assigned. Up to 2 weeks before entering the study, exposed participants had met a COVID-19 case. CDR1 is LNHDA and CDR2 is SQIVND in the germline V gene (reference sequence). J was trimmed by 14 bases and V by 5 bases; bases with no gene match: 11. The CDR3 runs 13 residues.

The TCR comes from a man aged 40-50 years who had been exposed to COVID-19. The chain recombines TRBV19 with TRBJ2-1; 8 bases fit TRBD2. Material for sequencing was PBMCs or T cells enriched from blood (not recorded which). The CDR3 DNA reads as TGTGCCAGTAGTCCCGGAGCGGGGGACCCAGAGTTCTTC. It yields the protein CASSPGAGDPEFF. Drawing the rest from reference TRBV19 and TRBJ2-1, the complete variable domain is DGGITQSPKYLFRKEGQNVTLSCEQNLNHDAMYWYRQDPGQGLRLIYYSQIVNDFQKGDIAEGYSVSREKKESFPLTVTSAQKNPTAFYLCASSPGAGDPEFFGPGTRLTVL.